A selection of T cell receptor beta chains follows, all from one sample in a study of blood T cells in healthy people across ages. TCRdb reprocessed the 5' RACE reads via MiXCR and lists one record per CDR3 protein. The repertoire has hundreds of thousands of distinct CDR3 sequences, 45% to 70% of them found once; the top ten carry roughly 24%. Sequencing was carried out using blood. These receptors were taken from a man aged 35-49 years in good health. Both conserved end residues are part of each CDR3. The D gene is left open where the match is weak. Part of the rows lack a size; the others show once, few, many or a class for expanded clones.

j_call v_call d_call clone_size cdr3_nt cdr3_aa
TRBJ2-1 TRBV10-3 . . TGTGCCATCAGGCGGAATACGGGACACTACAATGAGCAGTTCTTC CAIRRNTGHYNEQFF
TRBJ2-3 TRBV29-1 . many TGCAGCGCCCCTAGGGCAGGCATTACAGATACGCAGTATTTT CSAPRAGITDTQYF
TRBJ2-1 TRBV20-1 TRBD2 . TGCAGTGCCCCGGGGGGGCTTAGTGAGCAGTTCTTC CSAPGGLSEQFF
TRBJ1-1 TRBV25-1 TRBD1 few TGTGCCAGCAGCTCGACAGGGATGGGAGCAGCTTTCTTT CASSSTGMGAAFF
TRBJ1-2 TRBV16 . few TGTGCCAGCAGCCAATCTTCCGGTAACTATGGCTACACCTTC CASSQSSGNYGYTF
TRBJ2-7 TRBV7-8 . . TGTGCCAGCAGCCCCCCGGCTAGCGAGCAGTACTTC CASSPPASEQYF
TRBJ2-1 TRBV28 TRBD1 . TGTGCCAGCAGGACAGGGGGCATGAATGAGCAGTTCTTC CASRTGGMNEQFF
TRBJ1-1 TRBV6-5 TRBD1 . TGTGCCAGCAGTGTAACCGGGACAGGGGACACTGAAGCTTTCTTT CASSVTGTGDTEAFF
TRBJ1-2 TRBV7-2 TRBD1 . TGTGCCAGCAGCTTAGCGAGACAGGGAACTAATGGCTACACCTTC CASSLARQGTNGYTF
TRBJ2-5 TRBV6-2/TRBV6-3 . . TGTGCCAGCAGTTACTCACTTGGGGGGACCCAGTACTTC CASSYSLGGTQYF
TRBJ1-2 TRBV25-1 . once TGTGCCAGCAGTGAATGGGGGGCAGGCTTCTATGGCTACACCTTC CASSEWGAGFYGYTF
TRBJ1-2 TRBV5-1 TRBD1 . TGCGCCAGCAACTTAAGGGACAGCCCTAACTATGGCTACACCTTC CASNLRDSPNYGYTF
TRBJ1-2 TRBV9 TRBD1 few TGTGCCAGCAGCGGCGGGACAGGGGGCGGCTATGGCTACACCTTC CASSGGTGGGYGYTF
TRBJ2-2 TRBV3-1 . . TGTGCCAGCAGCCAAGGGGGGATCGGGGAGCTGTTTTTT CASSQGGIGELFF
TRBJ2-5 TRBV27 . . TGTGCCAGCAGTTTATCGAGGGGTACCCATGAGACCCAGTACTTC CASSLSRGTHETQYF
TRBJ1-2 TRBV4-2 . few TGTGCCAGCAGCCCACAAATACCCGGGACGGGGATGGAGGAGGGTAGTGGCTACACCTTC CASSPQIPGTGMEEGSGYTF
TRBJ2-5 TRBV3-1 TRBD1 . TGTGCCAGCAGCCAGACAGGGTATGGGTCGCAAGAGACCCAGTACTTC CASSQTGYGSQETQYF
TRBJ2-5 TRBV11-2 TRBD2 few TGTGCCAGCAGCTTAGAGGGTTCAGGGCTAGCGGGAGCGGTAGAGACCCAGTACTTC CASSLEGSGLAGAVETQYF
TRBJ2-4 TRBV6-2/TRBV6-3 . . TGTGCCAGCAACAGGGCGGGTAAAAACATTCAGTACTTC CASNRAGKNIQYF
TRBJ2-5 TRBV29-1 . once TGCGGCGTTTCCGGGGCGGACTCCGAGACCCAGTACTTC CGVSGADSETQYF
TRBJ2-4 TRBV24-1 . . TGTGCCACCAGTGATCGAACGGTAAACATTCAGTACTTC CATSDRTVNIQYF
TRBJ1-2 TRBV12-3/TRBV12-4 . . TGTGCCAGTAGAGGGGGGAGCTATGGCTACACCTTC CASRGGSYGYTF
TRBJ2-5 TRBV20-1 . . TGCAGTGCTAGAGATATCGGCGGACAAACAGGGGAGACCCAGTACTTC CSARDIGGQTGETQYF
TRBJ2-1 TRBV7-3 . . TGTGCCAGCAGCTCCCAGGTCCTTGGGGATGAGCAGTTCTTC CASSSQVLGDEQFF
TRBJ2-1 TRBV5-1 TRBD2 . TGCGCCAGCAGCTCTACTAGCGGAGTCGCCTACAATGAGCAGTTCTTC CASSSTSGVAYNEQFF
TRBJ1-2 TRBV20-1 . few TGCAGTGCCCGGGGGGGGGCTGCCGGCGGCTACACCTTC CSARGGAAGGYTF
TRBJ1-1 TRBV14 . . TGTGCCAGCAGCCAAGCGGGCAGACCGAAAGCTTTCTTT CASSQAGRPKAFF
TRBJ2-5 TRBV4-2 TRBD1 many TGTGCCAGCAGCCCTTCCGGGACAGATAACCAAGAGACCCAGTACTTC CASSPSGTDNQETQYF
TRBJ1-5 TRBV4-1 . few TGCGCCAGCAGCCAAGATGAGGGAAATAATCAGCCCCAGCATTTT CASSQDEGNNQPQHF
TRBJ2-5 TRBV29-1 TRBD2 . TGCAGCGCCGCGGGGGGGCAAGAGACCCAGTACTTC CSAAGGQETQYF
TRBJ1-1 TRBV6-5 . . TGTGCCAGCAGTTACTCGGGGCAGCTCATGAACACTGAAGCTTTCTTT CASSYSGQLMNTEAFF
TRBJ1-5 TRBV29-1 TRBD1 . TGCAGCGTTCTCACAGGGGCGAGCCAGCCCCAGCATTTT CSVLTGASQPQHF
TRBJ2-5 TRBV28 . once TGTGCCACCACAAAGACCCGACTCTGGGAGACCCAGTACTTC CATTKTRLWETQYF
TRBJ2-7 TRBV21-1 . . TGTGCCAGCAGCAATGACAGCGGGGTGGAGGAGCAGTACTTC CASSNDSGVEEQYF
TRBJ2-1 TRBV14 . . TGTGCCAGCAGTCCTCTTGCCGGGACTGCTAATGAGCAGTTCTTC CASSPLAGTANEQFF
TRBJ1-1 TRBV9 . few TGTGCCAGCAGCGTAGACTTACGCACTGAAGCTTTCTTT CASSVDLRTEAFF